The subject of this entry is one TCR beta chain. Its antigen is undetermined. This specimen comes from a study of radiation and T cells in renal cell carcinoma. Indicated time point: blood 4 weeks post-SBRT, at nephrectomy. The treatment was: 15 Gy SBRT to primary tumor, nephrectomy 4 weeks later. The protocol was immunoSEQ multiplex PCR, while the TCRdb copy is restricted to in-frame clones and leaves out a portion. The table has just under 150,000 clones, 86% seen once. Germline values: CDR1 MDHEN, CDR2 SYDVKM. With V trimmed by 6 bases and J by 4 bases, 8 bases remained unmatched. The CDR3 has 15 amino acids. Study-wide results and limits: Top tumor clonotypes rose in blood 2 weeks post-radiation, then contracted.

The sequences come from blood, collected from a patient whose treatment included radiotherapy and nephrectomy. The clonotype was recovered from a woman aged 45-65 years with renal cell carcinoma. The rearrangement links TRBV28 to TRBJ2-7; TRBD2 aligns across 11 bases. The CDR3 nucleotides read TGTGCCAGCAGGCCCCCGGGACTAGCGGTATACGAGCAGTACTTC. As protein: CASRPPGLAVYEQYF.